This T cell receptor beta chain was obtained from a study of control samples from healthy donors and cancer patients. Clones were read by immunoSEQ multiplex PCR, and TCRdb kept only the in-frame ones, dropping some. The sample has roughly 130,000 clones, about 95% seen once. The germline gives CDR1 SGHRS, CDR2 YFSETQ. The CDR3 consists of 16 residues. After removal of 3 bases from V and 4 bases from J, the junction contained 6 bases not matched to a gene. The sequenced sample was blood. This chain connects TRBV5-1 to TRBJ2-2; 10 bases fit TRBD1. This receptor was obtained from a man aged 25-45 years in good health. The chain's CDR3 is CASSSTGTGATGELFF. In DNA form, the CDR3 reads TGCGCCAGCAGCTCTACCGGGACAGGGGCCACCGGGGAGCTGTTTTTT.